This T cell receptor (beta chain) emerged from a study of post-analysis software for immune sequencing data. Study-level points and caveats: Included in a set of five TRBV segments more frequent in patients than controls were TRBV5-6, TRBV5-1 and TRBV20-1.

Unique molecular identifiers were carried by the TCR beta cDNA libraries. Via MiXCR, TCRdb re-called the PCR reads, giving one row per CDR3 protein. The sample contains approximately 440,000 distinct CDR3 sequences, approximately 45% of which appear only once. V shed 1 base and J shed 0 bases, with 9 bases lying between them. The CDR3 contains 15 residues. Germline CDR1 reads SGHRS; CDR2 reads YFSETQ. In the case of this clonotype: The antigen is undetermined.

The V and J genes are TRBV5-1 and TRBJ2-3, with D unresolved. This clonotype was obtained from a girl aged 10-17 years with multiple sclerosis. The sample comprised blood. CDR3 coding DNA: TGCGCCAGCAGCTTGCTGGGCAGAAGCACAGATACGCAGTATTTT. It is translated as CASSLLGRSTDTQYF.